These 2 T cell receptor beta chains were all obtained from the same sample, sequenced in a study of OX40 agonist ivuxolimab in advanced cancers. Some clones are missing from TCRdb's copy, which holds only in-frame ones; the method was immunoSEQ multiplex PCR. The table has about 100,000 clones, under 95% seen once. Here the sequenced sample was CD4+ or CD8+ T cells sorted from blood, taken in a trial of the OX40 agonist ivuxolimab. The receptors shown here come from an adult with an advanced solid tumor such as melanoma, head and neck, liver or kidney cancer.

CDR3 sequence: CASKGQGDNQPQHF. The CDR3 DNA reads TGTGCCAGTAAGGGACAGGGGGACAATCAGCCCCAGCATTTT. The rearrangement uses TRBV19 and TRBJ1-5; 11 bases align to TRBD1. The CDR3 is 14 residues long. V trimming: 7 bases; J trimming: 3 bases; junction bases outside the gene matches: 2. Looked up from germline, CDR1 is LNHDA and CDR2 is SQIVND (reference sequence).

This chain connects TRBV9 to TRBJ2-1; no definite D call. There are 14 residues in the CDR3. V shed 0 bases and J shed 6 bases, with 10 bases lying between them. CDR1 SGDLS and CDR2 YYNGEE come from the germline V gene. The CDR3 spells CASSVASSGNEQFF. Written as DNA, the CDR3 is TGTGCCAGCAGCGTAGCCTCGTCTGGCAATGAGCAGTTCTTC.